This TCR beta chain was sequenced during a study of regulatory T cells in long-lasting Graves disease. Study context: The term persistent Graves' disease signified upward of 5 years on antithyroid drugs with positive TSH receptor antibodies. General study points: Patients with persistent disease showed a bias toward TRBV28, TRBJ1-2 and TRBJ2-5. A greater number of public clonotypes (under 3,000) was shared by persistent patients than by new patients (around 960).

Building the TCR beta libraries relied on iRepertoire HTBI primers, and CDR3 regions underwent Arm-PCR. Per the authors' pipeline: Across the samples, identification revealed about 62 TRBV and around 14 TRBJ segments. TCRdb re-called the multiplex PCR reads through MiXCR, storing one row per CDR3 protein. For this entry, the V and J calls and clone size follow TCRdb and not the study's own pipeline. The sample comprises about 290,000 distinct CDR3 sequences, more than 20% of which are singletons, and roughly 56% rests with the top ten. Germline CDR1 reads SGDLS; CDR2 reads YYNGEE. The CDR3 is 16 residues long. With V trimmed by 3 bases and J by 5 bases, 8 bases remained unmatched. Only a few counts were recorded for this clonotype. No antigen is known for it. Time point reported: persistent/refractory GD, antithyroid drugs over 5 years with positive TRAb. Researchers made the TCR library from RNA that was extracted from PBMCs.

The chain is built from TRBV9 and TRBJ2-2, with 9 nucleotides matching TRBD2. The specimen comprised peripheral blood mononuclear cells (PBMCs), sampled when the disease was refractory, from a patient treated with antithyroid drugs. The clonotype originates from a female donor with Graves disease. The CDR3 spells CASSGIAGEGTGELFF. The CDR3 DNA reads TGTGCCAGCAGCGGCATAGCGGGAGAGGGAACCGGGGAGCTGTTTTTT.